The following is a T cell receptor beta chain sequence with its context. The record originates from a study of control samples from healthy donors and cancer patients. The repertoire was sequenced with immunoSEQ multiplex PCR; TCRdb's copy has only in-frame clones and lacks some. This table has some 120,000 clones, roughly 90% appearing once. Deletions cut 3 bases from V and 4 bases from J, with 8 bases between. There are 12 residues in the CDR3. CDR1 SQVTM and CDR2 ANQGSEA come from the germline V gene. The chain has TRBV29-1 and TRBJ2-3, with D unresolved. This receptor was obtained from a man in his forties or fifties in good health. Sequenced material: blood. The CDR3, as DNA: TGCAGCGTTGATGACGGCGCAGATACGCAGTATTTT. Its translation is CSVDDGADTQYF.